The 21 T cell receptor beta chains below all came from one sample that was sequenced in a study of T-cell memory formation after mild COVID-19 (dated by TCRdb to 2020 to 2022). Library creation used 5' RACE. TCRdb names Illumina NovaSeq 6000 as the instrument used. TCRdb ran its own pipeline on the public reads, namely fastp trimming at Q25 and MiXCR clone calling, and kept in-frame beta chains. Rows are combined by CDR3 protein, so each entry shows the most common genes and DNA. The sample has 470,000 or so distinct CDR3 sequences on record, nearly 25% of them singletons. The ten largest clones represent approximately 12% of the sample. The sequencing sample was made of PBMCs or a T cell subset sorted from them (not recorded which). The receptors shown here come from an adult woman who had mild COVID-19 (a few samples of this study predate the infection). The sample titles of this study are shuffled in the database, so cell type and time point are left out; the donor was told from shared clones.

The V gene is TRBV11-1, the J gene TRBJ2-7; 7 bases are a match to TRBD2. CDR1 is SGHAT, CDR2 FQDESV, per germline (reference sequence). The ends lost 1 base at V and 6 bases at J; junction bases unmatched: 12. CDR3 length: 16 amino acids. The CDR3 DNA is TGTGCCAGCAGCTTAGTACCGGGACTATTATCAGGCGAGCAGTACTTC. Encoded protein: CASSLVPGLLSGEQYF.

Only a few counts were recorded for this clonotype. The chain carries TRBV10-3 and TRBJ2-1; D may be TRBD1 (6 bases). From germline, CDR1 is ENHRY and CDR2 SYGVKD. This CDR3 comprises 13 residues. Trimming stripped 11 bases from V and 5 bases from J, with 16 bases between. Here the CDR3 reads CASTRDIHNEQFF. CDR3 sequence (DNA): TGTGCCTCCACCAGGGACATCCACAATGAGCAGTTCTTC.

This clonotype was detected once. The genes are TRBV14 and TRBJ1-2, with 11 bases identical to TRBD1. J was trimmed by 3 bases and V by 4 bases; bases with no gene match: 7. This CDR3 has 16 amino acids. CDR1 is SGHDN and CDR2 is FVKESK in the germline V gene. The CDR3 sequence is CASSPTGQGAYYGYTF. CDR3 nucleotide sequence: TGTGCCAGCAGCCCAACCGGACAGGGGGCTTACTATGGCTACACCTTC.

This clonotype was seen more than once but under ten times. The chain carries TRBV7-8 and TRBJ2-7, with 7 positions matching TRBD1. The CDR3 is 14 amino acids. V gave up 1 base and J gave up 3 bases; unmatched junction bases: 3. Germline lookup yields CDR1 SGHVS and CDR2 FQNEAQ. CDR3 DNA: TGTGCCAGCAGCTTAGAGACAGGGAACTACGAGCAGTACTTC. As protein: CASSLETGNYEQYF.

There are a few counts of this clonotype. The V and J genes are TRBV27 and TRBJ1-2; D gene uncertain. The CDR3 spans 15 residues. Germline CDR1 MNHEY, CDR2 SMNVEV (reference sequence). V was pared by 10 bases and J by 2 bases, with 20 bases between. CDR3 in amino acids: CANRSSQGRNYGYTF. The CDR3 DNA is TGTGCCAACCGTTCCTCCCAAGGGAGAAACTATGGCTACACCTTC.

The sample holds one count of this clonotype. J is TRBJ1-2 and V is TRBV4-3; D remains unclear. The length of the CDR3 is 17 residues. V lost 0 bases and J lost 8, with 22 bases in between. Germline V CDR1 and CDR2: LGHNA, YSLEER. The CDR3 sequence: CASSQELGTVEMVGYTF. The DNA of the CDR3 is TGCGCCAGCAGCCAAGAATTGGGAACAGTAGAAATGGTGGGCTACACCTTC.

V usage is TRBV12-3 or TRBV12-4 and J usage is TRBJ2-7; 11 bases align to TRBD1. V was clipped by 6 bases and J by 4 bases; unmatched bases: 5. The CDR3 has 14 amino acids. The CDR3 is CASSGQGAWYEQYF. CDR3 sequence (DNA): TGTGCCAGCAGCGGACAGGGGGCTTGGTACGAGCAGTACTTC.

The chain employs TRBV5-1 and TRBJ2-7; tentative D call: TRBD2 (6 bases). CDR1 SGHRS and CDR2 YFSETQ come from the germline V gene. With 3 bases removed from V and 3 bases from J, the gap between germline ends came to 13 bases. The CDR3 runs 14 residues. CDR3 in DNA: TGCGCCAGCAGCTGGGGGGACGGGATCTACGAGCAGTACTTC. Translation: CASSWGDGIYEQYF.

This clonotype was seen a few times. This rearrangement joins TRBV5-1 to TRBJ2-7; D not resolved. The CDR3 extends over 11 amino acids. Trimming removed 7 bases at V and 2 bases at J, with 7 bases between. The V gene's germline CDR1 is SGHRS and CDR2 YFSETQ. The CDR3 coding sequence is TGCGCCAGCGGACCCCCCTACGAGCAGTACTTC. Translated, it gives CASGPPYEQYF.

The rearrangement links TRBV9 to TRBJ2-2; D not resolved. V was cut by 1 base and J by 1 base, with 8 bases left in between. Germline CDR1 reads SGDLS; CDR2 reads YYNGEE. The CDR3 length is 15 residues. The CDR3 protein is CASSVTWGNTGELFF. Written as DNA, the CDR3 is TGTGCCAGCAGCGTAACTTGGGGGAACACCGGGGAGCTGTTTTTT.

This clonotype was counted only a few times. The chain has TRBV6-5 and TRBJ2-1, with D tentatively TRBD1 or TRBD2 (7 bases each). The germline CDR1 and CDR2 sequences are MNHEY and SVGAGI. The V gene lost 6 bases and the J gene lost 0 bases, with 15 bases spanning the gap. CDR3 length: 16 residues. Here the CDR3 reads CASSESGDSSYNEQFF. CDR3 bases: TGTGCCAGCAGCGAAAGCGGGGACAGCTCCTACAATGAGCAGTTCTTC.

Regarding this clonotype: The junction shows a germline mismatch at one end, possibly a read error. As DNA, the CDR3 is TGTGCCAGCAGCTTAGGGGCCGACATGCCCCCCTATTTT. Its translation: CASSLGADMPPYF. This rearrangement joins TRBV7-9 to TRBJ1-5, with D hard to call. The V gene's germline CDR1 is SEHNR and CDR2 FQNEAQ (reference sequence). The CDR3 is 13 residues long.

The sample holds a few counts of this clonotype. The V and J genes are TRBV20-1 and TRBJ2-5; D call uncertain. Trimming stripped 0 bases from V and 5 bases from J, with 13 bases between. Germline CDR1 DFQATT, CDR2 SNEGSKA (reference sequence). The CDR3 spans 14 residues. The CDR3 coding sequence is TGCAGTGCTAGAGAGAGATTACGTGGGGAGACCCAGTACTTC. The encoded protein is CSARERLRGETQYF.

This clonotype was seen a handful of times. The chain joins TRBV5-1 to TRBJ1-2; no clear D gene. CDR1 is SGHRS, CDR2 YFSETQ, per germline. Trimming left V 3 bases short and J 5 bases short, with 11 bases between. There are 13 residues in the CDR3. CDR3 loop: CASSWGVEYGYTF. The CDR3 DNA sequence: TGCGCCAGCAGCTGGGGTGTCGAGTATGGCTACACCTTC.

This clonotype was detected a few times. The chain employs TRBV11-3 and TRBJ2-7, with no clear D. CDR1 and CDR2 (germline): SGHNT, YENEEA. V was clipped by 5 bases and J by 2 bases, with 13 bases between them. The CDR3 length is 14 residues. As DNA, the CDR3 is TGTGCCAGCAGCCCCCTCGGGCCAGCCTACGAGCAGTACTTC. Translated: CASSPLGPAYEQYF.

In this sample, this clonotype turned up a few times. The CDR3 is CASSPEGSGGAADTQYF. CDR3 sequence (DNA): TGCGCCAGCAGCCCAGAGGGGAGCGGGGGGGCGGCAGATACGCAGTATTTT. The V and J genes are TRBV4-1 and TRBJ2-3, with 10 bases identical to TRBD2. Looked up from germline, CDR1 is MGHRA and CDR2 is YSYEKL. Trimming removed 4 bases from V and 4 bases from J; junction bases left unmatched: 11. The CDR3 covers 17 residues.

This clonotype showed up many times. The chain is built from TRBV7-2 and TRBJ2-5; 8 nucleotides align to TRBD1. CDR1 is SGHTA and CDR2 is FQGNSA in the germline V gene. With 0 bases clipped from V and 5 bases from J, the junction kept 5 bases outside the gene matches. The CDR3 length is 15 residues. The CDR3 protein is CASSLAPTGGETQYF. The CDR3 DNA is TGTGCCAGCAGCTTAGCACCCACAGGGGGGGAGACCCAGTACTTC.

This clonotype was counted a few times. The chain combines TRBV19 with TRBJ2-1, with 8 nucleotides matching TRBD2. Germline V gives CDR1 LNHDA, CDR2 SQIVND (reference sequence). J was trimmed by 5 bases and V by 1 base; bases with no gene match: 13. This CDR3 contains 18 residues. The CDR3 coding sequence is TGTGCCAGTAGTATAGTCGGGGGGGCCTCGGGTCCGCACAATGAGCAGTTCTTC. Translated, it gives CASSIVGGASGPHNEQFF.

This clonotype came up a few times. The chain joins TRBV30 to TRBJ2-7; a possible D gene is TRBD2 (6 bases). V dropped 1 base and J dropped 1 base, with 14 bases sitting between them. This CDR3 has 15 residues. The germline gives CDR1 GTSNPN, CDR2 SVGIG (reference sequence). CDR3 nucleotide sequence: TGTGCCTGGAGTGACCGGGGGAAGCGGTCCTACGAGCAGTACTTC. Translating gives CAWSDRGKRSYEQYF.

The chain recombines TRBV12-3 or TRBV12-4 with TRBJ2-7; D uncertain. The CDR3 has 13 residues. Deletions cut 7 bases from V and 1 base from J, with 11 bases between. The DNA of the CDR3 is TGTGCCAGCACCAAAGGGCCGTCCTACGAGCAGTACTTC. Residues: CASTKGPSYEQYF.

This clonotype was counted only a few times. V gene TRBV10-2 combines with J gene TRBJ2-3; D call uncertain. CDR3 length equals 15 residues. CDR1 and CDR2 (germline): WSHSY, SAAADI. V dropped 0 bases and J dropped 6 bases, with 13 bases sitting between them. CDR3 bases: TGCGCCAGCAGTGAGTCGGCCAGAGTCACGGATACGCAGTATTTT. Translation: CASSESARVTDTQYF.